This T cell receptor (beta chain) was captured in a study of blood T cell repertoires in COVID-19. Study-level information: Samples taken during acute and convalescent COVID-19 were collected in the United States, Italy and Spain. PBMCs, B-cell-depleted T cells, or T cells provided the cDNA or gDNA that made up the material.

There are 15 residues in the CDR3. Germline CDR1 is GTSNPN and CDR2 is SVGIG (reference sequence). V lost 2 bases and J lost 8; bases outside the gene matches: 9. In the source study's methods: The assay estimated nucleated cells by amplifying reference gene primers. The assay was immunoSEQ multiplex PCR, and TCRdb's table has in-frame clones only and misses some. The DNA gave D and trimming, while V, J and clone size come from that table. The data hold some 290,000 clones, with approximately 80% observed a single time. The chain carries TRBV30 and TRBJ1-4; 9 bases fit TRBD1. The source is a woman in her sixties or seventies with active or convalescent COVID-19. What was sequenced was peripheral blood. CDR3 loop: CAWSQPGQGSEKLFF. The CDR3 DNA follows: TGTGCCTGGAGTCAACCGGGACAGGGAAGCGAAAAACTGTTTTTT.